These 32 T cell receptor beta chains were all obtained from the same sample, sequenced in a study of T-cell reconstitution after alpha-beta-depleted transplantation in children (dated by TCRdb to the mid-2010s). The library relied on PCR. Sequenced on an Illumina HiSeq 2500. TCR libraries were prepared with molecular barcoding, using unique molecular identifiers to normalize TCRbeta repertoire quantification. In-frame beta chains were kept once TCRdb had trimmed the public reads at Q25 with fastp and called clones with MiXCR. Rows with one shared CDR3 protein collapse into an entry with the most common genes and DNA. Counted in this sample were some 29,000 distinct CDR3 sequences; roughly 5.7% of them appeared once. The ten largest clones add up to roughly 7% of the sample. In the paper's terms, the treatment or condition label means: allogeneic hematopoietic cell transplantation with graft depleted of TCRalphabeta T cells and CD19 B cells.

Source: PBMCs, mostly from graft donor cells, taken 180 days after TCRalphabeta/CD19-depleted stem cell transplant. The receptors here all came from a male patient between 5 and 17 years old who had a stem cell transplant for acute myeloid leukemia, so the T cells may come from the graft donor.

Ten or more counts support this clonotype. J is TRBJ2-6 and V is TRBV4-2; D is perhaps TRBD1 (5 bases). The germline gives CDR1 LGHNA, CDR2 YNFKEQ. V was trimmed by 0 bases and J by 0 bases, leaving 9 bases between them. CDR3 length equals 17 residues. CDR3 nucleotides: TGTGCCAGCAGCCAAGATTTCCAGGGCTCTGGGGCCAACGTCCTGACTTTC. Amino acid sequence: CASSQDFQGSGANVLTF.

The sample holds many counts of this clonotype. The genes are TRBV6-2 or TRBV6-3 and TRBJ2-7; 10 bases agree with TRBD2. CDR3 length equals 14 residues. After removal of 6 bases from V and 0 bases from J, the junction contained 2 bases not matched to a gene. The V gene's germline CDR1 is MNHEY and CDR2 SVGEGT. Here the CDR3 DNA reads TGTGCCAGCAGCCTAGCGGGAGTCTCCTACGAGCAGTACTTC. This codes for CASSLAGVSYEQYF.

This clonotype has at least ten counts. The chain has TRBV5-1 and TRBJ2-7; 9 bases line up with TRBD1. This CDR3 has 14 residues. V gave up 3 bases and J gave up 1 base; unmatched junction bases: 2. The germline V gene encodes CDR1 SGHRS and CDR2 YFSETQ. CDR3 protein: CASSSTGGSYEQYF. CDR3 nucleotides: TGCGCCAGCAGCTCGACAGGGGGGTCCTACGAGCAGTACTTC. Full variable domain (rest looked up from reference TRBV5-1 and TRBJ2-7): KAGVTQTPRYLIKTRGQQVTLSCSPISGHRSVSWYQQTPGQGLQFLFEYFSETQRNKGNFPGRFSGRQFSNSRSEMNVSTLELGDSALYLCASSSTGGSYEQYFGPGTRLTVT.

This clonotype was seen repeatedly, ten times or more. V usage is TRBV20-1 and J usage is TRBJ1-1; possible D gene TRBD1, 5 bases. The germline V and J ends were trimmed by 1 base and 2 bases, with 11 bases remaining between them. Germline assignment: CDR1 DFQATT and CDR2 SNEGSKA (reference sequence). This CDR3 is built from 14 residues. This CDR3 reads CSARGAGINTEAFF. The CDR3 nucleotides read TGCAGTGCTAGAGGGGCAGGGATCAACACTGAAGCTTTCTTT.

This clonotype has a count of ten or more. V is TRBV20-1 and J is TRBJ2-5; D is uncertain. Germline V CDR1 and CDR2: DFQATT, SNEGSKA (reference sequence). The CDR3 loop spans 13 amino acids. The ends were cut back, 0 bases at V and 4 bases at J, with 9 bases in the middle. The CDR3 sequence: CSARESLRETQYF. The CDR3 nucleotides read TGCAGTGCTAGAGAGTCACTGCGAGAGACCCAGTACTTC.

This clonotype appeared a few times. V usage is TRBV10-3 and J usage is TRBJ1-1, with unresolved D. This CDR3 has 14 amino acids. The germline V and J ends were trimmed by 3 bases and 1 base, with 9 bases remaining between them. Germline CDR1 and CDR2: ENHRY and SYGVKD. Written as DNA, the CDR3 is TGTGCCATCAGTGAATCTTGGGCGAACACTGAAGCTTTCTTT. The encoded protein is CAISESWANTEAFF.

This clonotype was observed at least ten times. This chain links TRBV12-3 or TRBV12-4 with TRBJ2-3; 12 bases line up with TRBD2. Losses at the gene ends were 4 bases for V and 2 bases for J; bases not matched to a gene: 4. The CDR3 extends over 16 amino acids. DNA of the CDR3: TGTGCCAGCAGTTCCGGGACTAGCGGGCCCACAGATACGCAGTATTTT. This sequence encodes CASSSGTSGPTDTQYF.

This clonotype was seen ten or more times. This chain links TRBV29-1 with TRBJ2-7, with 9 nucleotides matching TRBD1. The CDR3 loop spans 16 amino acids. The V gene end was trimmed by 5 bases and the J gene end by 3 bases; junction bases not matched to a gene: 14. The germline gives CDR1 SQVTM, CDR2 ANQGSEA. In DNA, the CDR3 is TGCAGCGTTTACGGTTGGGGGACAGGGATAAACTACGAGCAGTACTTC. Its translation is CSVYGWGTGINYEQYF.

This clonotype was counted ten times or more. This sequence joins TRBV5-1 and TRBJ1-1; D is ambiguous. The CDR3 length is 14 residues. Germline CDR1 SGHRS, CDR2 YFSETQ. The V end was cut by 0 bases, the J end by 0 bases, with 6 bases between. The CDR3 nucleotides are TGCGCCAGCAGCTTGGGTGGGATGAACACTGAAGCTTTCTTT. Its protein is CASSLGGMNTEAFF.

This clonotype came up many times. CDR3 amino acids: CASSPQTQNIQYF. The CDR3 region has the DNA TGTGCCAGCAGCCCGCAGACACAAAACATTCAGTACTTC. The chain has TRBV7-6 and TRBJ2-4; D is undetermined. The CDR3 extends over 13 amino acids. Trimming left V 5 bases short and J 5 bases short, with 10 bases between. Germline-derived CDR1 and CDR2 are SGHVS and FNYEAQ.

With respect to this clonotype: This sequence may be a read error, since a much larger clone differs from it by one base. CDR3 protein: CTSSYRTGGFPTNEKLFF. In nucleotides, the CDR3 is TGTACCAGCAGTTACCGGACAGGGGGCTTTCCAACTAATGAAAAACTGTTTTTT. The chain recombines TRBV12-3 or TRBV12-4 with TRBJ1-4; 11 bases are a match to TRBD1. The CDR3 covers 18 residues.

This clonotype was counted many times. The V call is TRBV7-9, the J call TRBJ2-3; 14 positions agree with TRBD2. The CDR3 runs 16 residues. Unmatched junction bases numbered 2, after V lost 0 bases and J lost 6 bases. Germline-derived CDR1 and CDR2 are SEHNR and FQNEAQ (reference sequence). CDR3 nucleotides: TGTGCCAGCAGCTTAGCGGGACTAGCGGGAGACGATACGCAGTATTTT. It translates to CASSLAGLAGDDTQYF.

In its sample, this clonotype was seen many times. This sequence joins TRBV7-9 and TRBJ2-3; weak D call: TRBD1 (5 bases). The germline V and J ends were trimmed by 3 bases and 5 bases, with 12 bases remaining between them. This CDR3 has 14 residues. CDR1 and CDR2 from the germline V gene are SEHNR and FQNEAQ (reference sequence). The CDR3 DNA reads TGTGCCAGCAGCTTGGACCTAAGGGGAGATACGCAGTATTTT. It codes for CASSLDLRGDTQYF.

At least ten counts were recorded for this clonotype. The V and J genes are TRBV28 and TRBJ2-5; TRBD2 agrees at 8 bases. Germline trimming cut 2 bases from V and 0 bases from J; bases unmatched to any gene: 2. Germline V lookup: CDR1 MDHEN, CDR2 SYDVKM. The CDR3 contains 15 residues. CDR3 protein: CASSLTSGYQETQYF. CDR3 coding DNA: TGTGCCAGCAGTTTAACTAGCGGTTACCAAGAGACCCAGTACTTC. Filled out from reference TRBV28 and TRBJ2-5, the complete variable domain reads DVKVTQSSRYLVKRTGEKVFLECVQDMDHENMFWYRQDPGLGLRLIYFSYDVKMKEKGDIPEGYSVSREKKERFSLILESASTNQTSMYLCASSLTSGYQETQYFGPGTRLLVL.

This clonotype was detected many times. The J gene is TRBJ2-3, the V gene TRBV20-1; 7 nucleotides align to TRBD1. With 5 bases clipped from V and 2 bases from J, the junction kept 4 bases outside the gene matches. Per germline, CDR1 DFQATT and CDR2 SNEGSKA (reference sequence). CDR3 size: 13 residues. The CDR3 loop is CSAGGQITDTQYF. The CDR3 region has the DNA TGCAGTGCTGGGGGACAGATCACAGATACGCAGTATTTT.

This clonotype appeared many times. The J gene is TRBJ2-5, the V gene TRBV7-9; possible D gene TRBD1, 6 bases. The CDR3 contains 16 residues. The germline CDR1 and CDR2 sequences are SEHNR and FQNEAQ (reference sequence). V was shortened by 4 bases and J by 5 bases, with 20 bases between the two germline ends. The CDR3 nucleotides are TGTGCCAGCAGCTGGGGGACATCGGCAATTGGCGAGACCCAGTACTTC. Translation gives CASSWGTSAIGETQYF.

This clonotype was seen ten or more times. The genes are TRBV28 and TRBJ2-4, with D possibly being TRBD2 (5 bases). With 5 bases removed from V and 1 base from J, the gap between germline ends came to 12 bases. The CDR3 is made up of 15 amino acids. Per the germline V gene, CDR1 is MDHEN and CDR2 is SYDVKM. The CDR3 loop is CASSTSGKAKNIQYF. CDR3 in DNA: TGTGCCAGCAGTACCTCCGGGAAGGCCAAAAACATTCAGTACTTC.

In its sample, this clonotype was seen many times. This chain uses TRBV20-1 with TRBJ1-2; TRBD1 might be the D (5 bases). CDR3 length: 14 residues. V was trimmed by 0 bases and J by 4 bases, leaving 12 bases between them. The germline CDR1 and CDR2 sequences are DFQATT and SNEGSKA (reference sequence). CDR3 loop: CSARDPGWGYGYTF. As DNA, the CDR3 is TGCAGTGCTAGAGATCCAGGGTGGGGCTATGGCTACACCTTC.

Ten or more counts support this clonotype. A much larger clone differs from this one at a single base, so this may be a read error. The rearrangement joins TRBV27 to TRBJ1-2, with 7 positions matching TRBD1. The CDR3 runs 15 residues. Germline-derived CDR1 and CDR2 are MNHEY and SMNVEV (reference sequence). CDR3: CASSPQPLGGRGCTF. The CDR3 nucleotides are TGTGCCAGCAGTCCACAACCGTTAGGGGGCAGGGGCTGCACCTTC.

This clonotype appeared many times. The rearrangement links TRBV6-1 to TRBJ2-7; possibly TRBD1 for D (5 bases). Trimming pared 7 bases from V and 0 bases from J, leaving 10 bases between. Germline CDR1 is MNHNS and CDR2 is SASEGT. The CDR3 runs to 13 residues. The CDR3 here is CASIGHFSYEQYF. The CDR3 region has the DNA TGTGCCAGCATTGGACATTTCTCCTACGAGCAGTACTTC.

The table lists this clonotype with many counts. This chain links TRBV12-3 or TRBV12-4 with TRBJ1-6; D uncertain. Trimming took off 6 bases at V and 6 bases at J, with 9 bases between the two ends. The CDR3 sequence is 13 residues long. CDR3 bases: TGTGCCAGCAGCCGGGATTTTAATTCACCCCTCCACTTT. Translated, it gives CASSRDFNSPLHF.

In its sample, this clonotype was seen many times. The V and J genes are TRBV5-1 and TRBJ2-6; tentatively, D is TRBD2 (6 bases). V was trimmed by 5 bases and J by 0 bases, leaving 15 bases between them. The CDR3 runs to 17 residues. Germline V CDR1 and CDR2: SGHRS, YFSETQ. CDR3 nucleotides: TGCGCCAGCAGTCCGAGAGGTAGCGGCTCTGGGGCCAACGTCCTGACTTTC. Amino acids: CASSPRGSGSGANVLTF.

This clonotype was detected ten times or more. This chain uses TRBV6-1 with TRBJ2-7; D gene unclear. Germline V CDR1 and CDR2: MNHNS, SASEGT. CDR3 size: 14 residues. Between the trimmed V and J ends, which lost 5 bases and 0 bases, there was a span of 11 bases. CDR3 DNA: TGTGCCAGCAGTAGTTCAGGTAACTCCTACGAGCAGTACTTC. This translates into CASSSSGNSYEQYF.

This chain joins TRBV12-3 or TRBV12-4 and TRBJ1-1; no clear D gene. The CDR3 length is 13 residues. V was trimmed by 3 bases and J by 1 base, leaving 6 bases between them. CDR3: CASSFGQNTEAFF. The CDR3 DNA is TGTGCCAGCAGTTTTGGTCAGAACACTGAAGCTTTCTTT.

This clonotype was detected many times. This rearrangement joins TRBV6-5 to TRBJ1-2, with D possibly being TRBD1 (5 bases). This CDR3 spans 14 amino acids. Trimming took off 7 bases at V and 3 bases at J, with 15 bases between the two ends. Germline V CDR1 and CDR2: MNHEY, SVGAGI. The CDR3 is CASTRSGLHYGYTF. In DNA form, the CDR3 reads TGTGCCAGCACGCGGTCGGGGCTCCACTATGGCTACACCTTC.

This clonotype was counted ten times or more. The rearrangement uses TRBV7-9 and TRBJ1-2; D uncertain. Between the trimmed V and J ends, which lost 1 base and 1 base, there was a span of 10 bases. Germline V gene sequence: CDR1 SEHNR, CDR2 FQNEAQ (reference sequence). The CDR3 runs 15 residues. The DNA of the CDR3 is TGTGCCAGCAGCTTAGGGGTTACAGATAACTATGGCTACACCTTC. Translated, it gives CASSLGVTDNYGYTF.

This clonotype was seen ten or more times. The chain carries TRBV7-9 and TRBJ1-1; D unresolved. Germline V gene sequence: CDR1 SEHNR, CDR2 FQNEAQ (reference sequence). The CDR3 runs 16 residues. Trimming removed 1 base at V and 6 bases at J, with 18 bases between. CDR3 nucleotides: TGTGCCAGCAGCTTAGAAGGTTGGCAGAGGAGCGCTGAAGCTTTCTTT. Translating it yields CASSLEGWQRSAEAFF.

This clonotype was observed at least ten times. The rearrangement joins TRBV24-1 to TRBJ2-5, with 9 bases fitting TRBD1. V lost 9 bases, J lost 5 bases, and 12 bases stayed unmatched. This CDR3 comprises 15 residues. Germline CDR1 reads KGHDR; CDR2 reads SFDVKD. The DNA of the CDR3 is TGTGCCACCGGGCTTTTGGGACAGGGTCGCGAGACCCAGTACTTC. Translating it yields CATGLLGQGRETQYF.

This clonotype has only a few counts. The chain carries TRBV18 and TRBJ1-2; possible D gene TRBD1, 5 bases. Germline values: CDR1 KGHSH, CDR2 LQKENI. CDR3 size: 14 residues. The V and J ends lost 3 bases and 2 bases respectively, with 10 bases between them. Written as DNA, the CDR3 is TGTGCCAGCTCACCGGGGACGGAGAACTATGGCTACACCTTC. This codes for CASSPGTENYGYTF.

This clonotype was observed many times. J is TRBJ2-1 and V is TRBV5-1; 12 nucleotides line up with TRBD2. V lost 4 bases and J lost 3; bases outside the gene matches: 8. The germline CDR1 and CDR2 sequences are SGHRS and YFSETQ. The CDR3 is 17 amino acids. The CDR3 bases are TGCGCCAGCAGCAAGGAGGGACTAGCGGGCAACTACAATGAGCAGTTCTTC. Translated: CASSKEGLAGNYNEQFF.

This clonotype was picked up many times. This sequence joins TRBV18 and TRBJ2-7, with no clear D. Germline CDR1 is KGHSH and CDR2 is LQKENI. Trimming cost V 6 bases and J 0 bases, with 12 bases left between them. CDR3 length equals 14 residues. The CDR3 DNA is TGTGCCAGCTCCCCCTCTTCGGACTCCTACGAGCAGTACTTC. It specifies CASSPSSDSYEQYF.

This clonotype was seen ten or more times. The CDR3 loop reads CSVVAGSYNEQFF. The CDR3 nucleotides are TGCAGCGTTGTGGCAGGGTCATACAATGAGCAGTTCTTC. The rearrangement uses TRBV29-1 and TRBJ2-1; a possible D gene is TRBD1 (5 bases). Germline lookup yields CDR1 SQVTM and CDR2 ANQGSEA. Trimming cost V 4 bases and J 4 bases, with 11 bases left between them. This CDR3 contains 13 residues.